This TCR beta chain is drawn from a study of a mutant IDH1 vaccine in newly diagnosed glioma. CDR1 and CDR2 (germline): SGHDT, YYEEEE. The trim removed 5 bases at V and 12 bases at J, leaving 12 bases unmatched. The CDR3 spans 13 residues. The time point: week 35, safety follow-up. The investigators gave 300 ug of mutant IDH1 20-mer peptide in each vaccine dose, together with topical imiquimod. As regards this clone: Its antigen is still unknown.

The protocol was immunoSEQ multiplex PCR, while the TCRdb copy is restricted to in-frame clones and leaves out a portion. The sample carries about 26,000 clones, approximately 82% recorded once. The V and J genes are TRBV5-6 and TRBJ1-1; 8 nucleotides align to TRBD1. The source of this sequence is a man aged 25-40 years with glioma. Here the sequenced sample was PBMCs, taken from a glioma patient whose treatment included an IDH1 peptide vaccine. CDR3 loop: CASSWTTGGLTFF. The CDR3 nucleotides read TGTGCCAGCAGTTGGACTACAGGGGGGTTGACTTTCTTT.